One and the same sample provided the 12 T cell receptor beta chains below, sequenced in a study of shared clonotypes between healthy human individuals. The assay was immunoSEQ multiplex PCR, and TCRdb's table has in-frame clones only and misses some. The sample includes millions of clones, more than 80% seen only once; the top ten take around 0.14%. The sequencing sample was made of naive CD4+ T cells sorted from blood. Subset noted: CD45RA+ positively selected. The receptor source for this set is a man between 18 and 29 years old in good health.

The table lists this clone with a count of one. The chain links TRBV4-1 to TRBJ2-7, with D possibly TRBD1 on 7 matching bases. Germline lookup yields CDR1 MGHRA and CDR2 YSYEKL. V gave up 0 bases and J gave up 0 bases, with 18 bases separating them. This CDR3 spans 18 amino acids. The CDR3 is CASSQDPPGGGYSYEQYF. The CDR3, as DNA: TGCGCCAGCAGCCAAGACCCTCCCGGAGGGGGCTACTCCTACGAGCAGTACTTC.

The chain combines TRBV9 with TRBJ2-5; 10 positions match TRBD2. Looked up from germline, CDR1 is SGDLS and CDR2 is YYNGEE. V dropped 3 bases and J dropped 3; count of bases not matched to a gene: 5. This CDR3 spans 15 amino acids. The DNA of the CDR3 is TGTGCCAGCAGCGATACCGGGACTAGCGAAGAGACCCAGTACTTC. Translation: CASSDTGTSEETQYF.

The chain links TRBV10-3 to TRBJ2-5; D could derive from TRBD1 or TRBD2 (6 bases each). Germline CDR1 and CDR2: ENHRY and SYGVKD. With 3 bases removed from V and 5 bases from J, the gap between germline ends came to 13 bases. This CDR3 is 14 amino acids long. The CDR3 DNA sequence: TGTGCCATCAGTGAAGGGGGGCGAGGTGAGACCCAGTACTTC. Translated, it gives CAISEGGRGETQYF.

In regard to this clone: Other DNA variants within this sample encode the same CDR3. This chain uses TRBV30 with TRBJ2-2, with D hard to call. Germline CDR1 is GTSNPN and CDR2 is SVGIG (reference sequence). V lost 2 bases and J lost 0, with 4 bases in between. CDR3 length: 13 amino acids. CDR3 sequence: CAWSPPNTGELFF. CDR3 coding DNA: TGTGCCTGGAGTCCCCCGAACACCGGGGAGCTGTTTTTT.

The chain has TRBV5-1 and TRBJ2-5, with D perhaps matching TRBD2 (6 bases). The CDR3 spans 15 residues. The V end was cut by 0 bases, the J end by 4 bases, with 13 bases between. Germline CDR1 reads SGHRS; CDR2 reads YFSETQ. CDR3 residues: CASSLVGSGGETQYF. The DNA of the CDR3 is TGCGCCAGCAGCTTGGTTGGGTCCGGGGGAGAGACCCAGTACTTC.

The CDR3 is CASSFDLRDYGYTF. The CDR3 bases are TGTGCCAGCAGCTTCGACCTGCGGGACTATGGCTACACCTTC. The V call is TRBV5-8, the J call TRBJ1-2, with D uncertain. CDR1 and CDR2 (germline): SGHTS, YDEGEE. V lost 2 bases and J lost 3, with 11 bases in between. There are 14 residues in the CDR3.

The chain is built from TRBV5-1 and TRBJ2-5; tentatively, D is TRBD2 (6 bases). The CDR3 runs to 15 residues. Trimming took off 6 bases at V and 1 base at J, with 16 bases between the two ends. Germline CDR1 SGHRS, CDR2 YFSETQ. The CDR3 coding sequence is TGCGCCAGCAAGCCGTATTCGGGGGTCCAAGAGACCCAGTACTTC. This sequence encodes CASKPYSGVQETQYF.

In its sample, this clone was seen once. The rearrangement uses TRBV6-5 and TRBJ2-5, with 7 nucleotides matching TRBD2. Germline V lookup: CDR1 MNHEY, CDR2 SVGAGI. The J segment lost 7 bases and the V segment lost 10 bases, leaving 9 bases of the junction unmatched. The CDR3 is 12 amino acids. CDR3 bases: TGTGCCACGGCACGGGGGGACGGGACCCAGTACTTC. Amino acid sequence: CATARGDGTQYF.

The gene calls are TRBV5-5 and TRBJ1-5; D unresolved. CDR1 SGHKS and CDR2 YYEKEE come from the germline V gene (reference sequence). V was trimmed by 4 bases and J by 0 bases, leaving 17 bases between them. The CDR3 extends over 17 amino acids. CDR3 in DNA: TGTGCCAGCAGCCCTAGCTCGGCGGGGAATAGCAATCAGCCCCAGCATTTT. It yields the protein CASSPSSAGNSNQPQHF.

CDR3 bases: TGTGCCAGCAATAATCCGGGACAGGGGCGAGATACGCAGTATTTT. Translation gives CASNNPGQGRDTQYF. The chain joins TRBV5-4 to TRBJ2-3; 10 nucleotides agree with TRBD1. Per the germline V gene, CDR1 is SGHNT and CDR2 is YYREEE (reference sequence). This CDR3 has 15 amino acids. Germline trimming cut 6 bases from V and 5 bases from J; bases unmatched to any gene: 9.

The CDR3 DNA reads TGCGCCAGCAGCCTTGCGGGACAGCAAGAGACCCGAACCCAGTACTTC. This translates into CASSLAGQQETRTQYF. The V and J genes are TRBV5-1 and TRBJ2-5; a possible D gene is TRBD1 (7 bases). V was trimmed by 4 bases and J by 8 bases, leaving 24 bases between them. Germline CDR1 reads SGHRS; CDR2 reads YFSETQ. CDR3 length: 16 amino acids.

The chain couples TRBV6-5 to TRBJ1-5, with 10 bases lining up with TRBD1. With V trimmed by 0 bases and J by 6 bases, 2 bases remained unmatched. The germline V gene encodes CDR1 MNHEY and CDR2 SVGAGI. The CDR3 is made up of 15 amino acids. Written as DNA, the CDR3 is TGTGCCAGCAGTTACTCCGGGACAGGGGCTCAGCCCCAGCATTTT. This translates into CASSYSGTGAQPQHF.